The 32 T cell receptor beta chains given below trace back to one sample, sequenced in a study of T cells after yellow fever vaccination. MiXCR, applied by TCRdb to the 5' RACE reads, yields one record per CDR3 protein. The table shows about 630,000 distinct CDR3 sequences, with 12% occurring only once. Sequenced here: PBMCs, sampled on the day of the yellow fever booster vaccination. These receptors were taken from a man in his thirties or forties who received the YFV17D yellow fever vaccine.

This rearrangement joins TRBV12-3 or TRBV12-4 to TRBJ2-1, with a tentative D call TRBD2 (7 bases). The V and J ends lost 11 bases and 4 bases respectively, with 12 bases between them. There are 12 residues in the CDR3. The CDR3 DNA is TGTGCCTCGGGGGGCGGTTACAATGAGCAGTTCTTC. This gives the protein CASGGGYNEQFF.

This clonotype was found a few times. This chain joins TRBV7-2 and TRBJ2-7; no reliable D call. The CDR3 covers 15 residues. CDR1 and CDR2 from the germline V gene are SGHTA and FQGNSA. V was trimmed by 1 base and J by 3 bases, leaving 13 bases between them. The CDR3: CASSLGTGNNYEQYF. The CDR3 DNA reads TGTGCCAGCAGCTTAGGGACCGGAAACAACTACGAGCAGTACTTC. The whole variable domain, filled in from reference TRBV7-2 and TRBJ2-7, reads GAGVSQSPSNKVTEKGKDVELRCDPISGHTALYWYRQSLGQGLEFLIYFQGNSAPDKSGLPSDRFSAERTGGSVSTLTIQRTQQEDSAVYLCASSLGTGNNYEQYFGPGTRLTVT.

The J gene is TRBJ2-7, the V gene TRBV7-2; TRBD2 is a possible D gene (5 bases). Trimming removed 5 bases from V and 2 bases from J, with 13 bases in between. CDR3 length: 14 residues. CDR1 is SGHTA, CDR2 FQGNSA, per germline. CDR3 coding DNA: TGTGCCAGCAGCCAACGAGGGAAAACCTACGAGCAGTACTTC. Its translation is CASSQRGKTYEQYF.

This clonotype occurred many times. The chain couples TRBV14 to TRBJ2-1; 10 nucleotides align to TRBD2. The CDR3 totals 20 residues. Germline trimming cut 4 bases from V and 0 bases from J; bases unmatched to any gene: 15. From germline, CDR1 is SGHDN and CDR2 FVKESK. The CDR3 nucleotides read TGTGCCAGCAGCCTACCAGCGGGAGGGCCCACACCGAGCTCCTACAATGAGCAGTTCTTC. Protein: CASSLPAGGPTPSSYNEQFF. The full variable domain, completed using reference TRBV14 and TRBJ2-1, is EAGVTQFPSHSVIEKGQTVTLRCDPISGHDNLYWYRRVMGKEIKFLLHFVKESKQDESGMPNNRFLAERTGGTYSTLKVQPAELEDSGVYFCASSLPAGGPTPSSYNEQFFGPGTRLTVL.

The genes are TRBV19 and TRBJ1-3; no reliable D call. The CDR3 extends over 14 amino acids. The V gene's germline CDR1 is LNHDA and CDR2 SQIVND (reference sequence). V shed 3 bases and J shed 2 bases, with 8 bases lying between them. The CDR3 nucleotides are TGTGCCAGTAGTATCGGCGGGACTGGAAACACCATATATTTT. Protein: CASSIGGTGNTIYF.

This clonotype appeared a few times. The genes are TRBV5-1 and TRBJ2-5; no definite D call. CDR3 length equals 12 residues. In germline, CDR1 is SGHRS, CDR2 YFSETQ. Trimming shortened V by 4 bases and J by 5 bases, and 9 bases separated the two germline ends. CDR3 in amino acids: CASSQTAETQYF. Written as DNA, the CDR3 is TGCGCCAGCAGCCAAACAGCGGAGACCCAGTACTTC.

The sample holds a few counts of this clonotype. The chain carries TRBV7-9 and TRBJ2-2; D not resolved. Germline CDR1 SEHNR, CDR2 FQNEAQ (reference sequence). This CDR3 comprises 15 residues. V was pared by 3 bases and J by 1 base, with 9 bases between. The CDR3 DNA is TGTGCCAGCAGCTTTACGTTAGGGAACACCGGGGAGCTGTTTTTT. Translating it yields CASSFTLGNTGELFF.

Only a few counts were recorded for this clonotype. The chain carries TRBV7-2 and TRBJ2-5; TRBD2 matches 10 bases. The V gene's germline CDR1 is SGHTA and CDR2 FQGNSA. The J segment lost 4 bases and the V segment lost 2 bases, leaving 7 bases of the junction unmatched. The CDR3 length is 16 residues. The CDR3, as DNA: TGTGCCAGCAGCTTAAGGTCTAGCGGGAGTCGAGAGACCCAGTACTTC. This sequence encodes CASSLRSSGSRETQYF.

This chain joins TRBV20-1 and TRBJ2-3; D is unresolved. CDR3 size: 15 residues. Trimming removed 2 bases at V and 1 base at J, with 13 bases between. CDR1 and CDR2 (germline): DFQATT, SNEGSKA (reference sequence). Here the CDR3 DNA reads TGCAGTGCTAGATCAGTCGCTAGTGGCACAGATACGCAGTATTTT. This translates into CSARSVASGTDTQYF.

The chain couples TRBV7-9 to TRBJ2-4, with TRBD2 identical over 7 bases. Trimming at V came to 5 bases and at J to 0 bases, leaving 10 bases not matched to a gene. Per the germline V gene, CDR1 is SEHNR and CDR2 is FQNEAQ (reference sequence). CDR3 size: 17 residues. Here the CDR3 reads CASSPAWRELAKNIQYF. CDR3 nucleotides: TGTGCCAGCAGCCCCGCTTGGCGGGAGTTAGCCAAAAACATTCAGTACTTC. Full variable domain (remainder filled in from reference TRBV7-9 and TRBJ2-4): DTGVSQNPRHKITKRGQNVTFRCDPISEHNRLYWYRQTLGQGPEFLTYFQNEAQLEKSRLLSDRFSAERPKGSFSTLEIQRTEQGDSAMYLCASSPAWRELAKNIQYFGAGTRLSVL.

This clonotype was detected many times. The chain couples TRBV27 to TRBJ2-1, with TRBD2 matching over 12 bases. The J segment lost 10 bases and the V segment lost 5 bases, leaving 12 bases of the junction unmatched. Germline CDR1 reads MNHEY; CDR2 reads SMNVEV (reference sequence). CDR3 length: 16 amino acids. CDR3 sequence reads: CASSQGLAGLSREQFF. DNA of the CDR3: TGTGCCAGCAGTCAAGGACTAGCGGGATTGTCTAGGGAGCAGTTCTTC.

This clonotype was picked up many times. The chain joins TRBV7-9 to TRBJ2-1; D ambiguous. This CDR3 is 16 amino acids long. V was shortened by 4 bases and J by 0 bases, with 13 bases between the two germline ends. Germline V CDR1 and CDR2: SEHNR, FQNEAQ (reference sequence). CDR3 in DNA: TGTGCCAGCAGCTCAAGGGCTGCGAGCTCCTACAATGAGCAGTTCTTC. Residues: CASSSRAASSYNEQFF.

This clonotype was recorded a few times. The chain combines TRBV5-1 with TRBJ2-7; 9 bases align to TRBD2. CDR3 length equals 15 residues. Germline assignment: CDR1 SGHRS and CDR2 YFSETQ. V was pared by 7 bases and J by 7 bases, with 15 bases of the junction left unmatched. CDR3 residues: CASGSVTSGGGEQYF. CDR3 coding DNA: TGCGCCAGCGGGTCCGTGACTAGCGGTGGGGGAGAGCAGTACTTC.

The rearrangement joins TRBV12-3 or TRBV12-4 to TRBJ2-1, with 8 bases identical to TRBD2. This CDR3 is 14 amino acids long. The V segment lost 1 base and the J segment 9 bases; nucleotides outside the gene matches: 5. DNA of the CDR3: TGTGCCAGCAGTTTAGTTCTAGCGGGTGGTGAGCAGTTCTTC. This gives the protein CASSLVLAGGEQFF.

This clonotype was seen more than once but under ten times. V and J are TRBV6-1 and TRBJ2-1; 9 nucleotides line up with TRBD2. CDR1 is MNHNS, CDR2 SASEGT, per germline. Losses at the gene ends were 6 bases for V and 0 bases for J; bases not matched to a gene: 3. The CDR3 has 15 amino acids. The CDR3 nucleotides read TGTGCCAGCAGGATTAGCGGGAGCTCCTACAATGAGCAGTTCTTC. Its translation is CASRISGSSYNEQFF.

This clonotype appeared a few times. The chain is built from TRBV7-9 and TRBJ1-4; perhaps TRBD1 as D (5 bases). The V end was cut by 5 bases, the J end by 7 bases, with 17 bases between. This CDR3 has 15 amino acids. Per the germline V gene, CDR1 is SEHNR and CDR2 is FQNEAQ (reference sequence). The CDR3 sequence is CASSTRGPGSEKLFF. CDR3 DNA: TGTGCCAGCAGCACTAGGGGTCCGGGGAGTGAAAAACTGTTTTTT.

The chain is built from TRBV6-2 or TRBV6-3 and TRBJ2-1; 8 nucleotides match TRBD2. This CDR3 region has 14 residues. Trimming cost V 7 bases and J 7 bases; bases outside gene matches: 9. The germline gives CDR1 MNHEY, CDR2 SVGEGT. CDR3: CASNPGGMLNEQFF. In DNA, the CDR3 is TGTGCCAGCAACCCGGGAGGGATGCTTAATGAGCAGTTCTTC.

This clonotype was seen only a few times. The rearrangement links TRBV3-1 to TRBJ2-1, with TRBD2 identical over 11 bases. Germline trimming cut 1 base from V and 9 bases from J; bases unmatched to any gene: 11. Germline values: CDR1 LGHDT, CDR2 YNNKEL (reference sequence). CDR3 size: 17 residues. CDR3 sequence reads: CASSQATSGSLKGEQFF. CDR3 bases: TGTGCCAGCAGCCAAGCCACTAGCGGGAGTCTTAAGGGTGAGCAGTTCTTC.

The chain couples TRBV10-1 to TRBJ2-7; the D is unclear. This CDR3 is built from 11 residues. Germline CDR1 reads WNHNN; CDR2 reads SYGVQD (reference sequence). V lost 0 bases and J lost 7, with 4 bases in between. This CDR3 reads CASSESNEQYF. The CDR3 DNA reads TGCGCCAGCAGTGAGTCGAATGAGCAGTACTTC.

This clonotype appeared a few times. The chain has TRBV6-2 or TRBV6-3 and TRBJ2-2, with 11 positions matching TRBD2. This CDR3 has 16 amino acids. Trimming removed 5 bases from V and 7 bases from J; junction bases left unmatched: 9. Germline CDR1 and CDR2: MNHEY and SVGEGT. DNA of the CDR3: TGTGCCAGCAGTCTAGGGACTAGCGGAGCCCACGGGGAGCTGTTTTTT. Its translation is CASSLGTSGAHGELFF.

V usage is TRBV20-1 and J usage is TRBJ2-5; TRBD1 matches 9 bases. V was clipped by 5 bases and J by 5 bases; unmatched bases: 6. CDR1 and CDR2 from the germline V gene are DFQATT and SNEGSKA (reference sequence). The CDR3 consists of 13 residues. The CDR3 DNA sequence: TGCAGTGCTTTCCGGGACAGGGAGGAGACCCAGTACTTC. Residues: CSAFRDREETQYF.

The chain carries TRBV7-8 and TRBJ2-2, with 13 bases identical to TRBD2. The junction had 3 bases not matched to a gene; V was cut back by 2 bases and J by 0 bases. The CDR3 is made up of 18 amino acids. CDR1 and CDR2 (germline): SGHVS, FQNEAQ. The CDR3 DNA sequence: TGTGCCAGCAGCTTAAGGACTAGCGGGAGTGCGAACACCGGGGAGCTGTTTTTT. Translating it yields CASSLRTSGSANTGELFF. Together with reference TRBV7-8 and TRBJ2-2, the CDR3 gives the full variable domain: GAGVSQSPRYKVAKRGQDVALRCDPISGHVSLFWYQQALGQGPEFLTYFQNEAQLDKSGLPSDRFFAERPEGSVSTLKIQRTQQEDSAVYLCASSLRTSGSANTGELFFGEGSRLTVL.

Many counts were recorded for this clonotype. The gene calls are TRBV9 and TRBJ1-4; D remains ambiguous. V was clipped by 4 bases and J by 8 bases, with 15 bases between them. The CDR3 loop spans 14 amino acids. Germline loops: CDR1 SGDLS, CDR2 YYNGEE. The CDR3 is CASSTSLAGEKLFF. The CDR3 DNA is TGTGCCAGCAGCACCAGCTTAGCAGGAGAAAAACTGTTTTTT.

The chain uses TRBV25-1 and TRBJ2-1; 12 nucleotides line up with TRBD2. Looked up from germline, CDR1 is MGHDK and CDR2 is SYGVNS. Trimming at V came to 5 bases and at J to 7 bases, leaving 15 bases not matched to a gene. This CDR3 is 18 amino acids long. The CDR3 DNA follows: TGTGCCAGCAGTCCGACCGGGCTAGCGGGAGGGCCTAGAAATGAGCAGTTCTTC. Translation gives CASSPTGLAGGPRNEQFF.

This clonotype was detected only a few times. The genes are TRBV29-1 and TRBJ1-1, with D possibly matching TRBD1 (6 bases). The CDR3 has 14 residues. Germline V CDR1 and CDR2: SQVTM, ANQGSEA. The V end was cut by 4 bases, the J end by 1 base, with 13 bases between. The CDR3 DNA is TGCAGCGTTGGCCACAGGGCCCAGAACACTGAAGCTTTCTTT. This encodes CSVGHRAQNTEAFF.

This clonotype was counted at least ten times. This chain connects TRBV10-3 to TRBJ2-1; D is perhaps TRBD1 or TRBD2 (5 bases each). V was cut by 8 bases and J by 5 bases, with 13 bases left in between. CDR1 is ENHRY and CDR2 is SYGVKD in the germline V gene. This CDR3 is 13 amino acids long. The CDR3 nucleotides read TGTGCCATCTCGGGACGATATGACAATGAGCAGTTCTTC. This sequence encodes CAISGRYDNEQFF.

This clonotype has more than one count but fewer than ten. The chain employs TRBV7-2 and TRBJ2-5; D is perhaps TRBD2 (6 bases). The CDR3 contains 16 residues. V was cut by 3 bases and J by 1 base, with 15 bases left in between. CDR1 is SGHTA and CDR2 is FQGNSA in the germline V gene. The CDR3 loop reads CASSLDGGKGQETQYF. CDR3 nucleotide sequence: TGTGCCAGCAGCTTGGATGGAGGGAAGGGCCAAGAGACCCAGTACTTC.

This clonotype was counted a few times. This chain joins TRBV18 and TRBJ2-2; 11 positions agree with TRBD1. Germline V gene lookup returns CDR1 KGHSH and CDR2 LQKENI. The CDR3 is 16 amino acids. The J segment lost 4 bases and the V segment lost 3 bases, leaving 4 bases of the junction unmatched. The CDR3 protein is CASSPRDRGSTGELFF. CDR3 in DNA: TGTGCCAGCTCACCCCGGGACAGGGGGAGCACCGGGGAGCTGTTTTTT.

This clonotype was detected only a few times. The J gene is TRBJ1-2, the V gene TRBV29-1; D remains unclear. Germline V gives CDR1 SQVTM, CDR2 ANQGSEA. V was shortened by 3 bases and J by 4 bases, with 6 bases between the two germline ends. The CDR3 is made up of 11 amino acids. Here the CDR3 reads CSVDDGYGYTF. In DNA, the CDR3 is TGCAGCGTTGATGACGGCTATGGCTACACCTTC.

This clonotype was seen a few times. V and J are TRBV5-1 and TRBJ2-3, with 10 bases lining up with TRBD2. Losses at the gene ends were 2 bases for V and 4 bases for J; bases not matched to a gene: 10. The CDR3 contains 17 residues. Germline V gives CDR1 SGHRS, CDR2 YFSETQ. The CDR3 here is CASSFAGTSAYSDTQYF. The DNA for the CDR3 is TGCGCCAGCAGCTTTGCCGGGACTAGCGCCTATTCAGATACGCAGTATTTT.

The rearrangement uses TRBV27 and TRBJ2-7; 7 bases are shared with TRBD1. This CDR3 is 14 amino acids long. Germline-derived CDR1 and CDR2 are MNHEY and SMNVEV (reference sequence). V lost 5 bases and J lost 0; bases outside the gene matches: 4. In DNA form, the CDR3 reads TGTGCCAGCAGTAAGACAGGGTCCTCCTACGAGCAGTACTTC. Translated: CASSKTGSSYEQYF.

The J gene is TRBJ2-5, the V gene TRBV20-1; 7 bases line up with TRBD2. J gave up 7 bases and V 5 bases, and 16 bases lay outside the gene matches. This CDR3 has 15 residues. The V gene's germline CDR1 is DFQATT and CDR2 SNEGSKA (reference sequence). The CDR3 is CSAGRLVDRGGTQYF. The CDR3 nucleotides are TGCAGTGCTGGACGACTGGTGGACCGCGGGGGGACCCAGTACTTC.